These 11 T cell receptor beta chains share one sample of origin, sequenced in a study of Graves' ophthalmopathy and Graves' hyperthyroidism (dated by TCRdb to 2017 to 2018). Reads for this sample came from an Illumina HiSeq 2000. For repertoire sequencing, TCR beta CDR3 regions were amplified from RNA transcripts. The first round was an RT-PCR using HTBI primers with the Qiagen OneStep RT-PCR kit, and this first round was followed by a second-round multiplex PCR, then size selection and purification. TCRdb reanalyzed the raw reads on its own, using fastp at Q25 for trimming and MiXCR for clone calling, and kept in-frame beta chains. Identical CDR3 proteins give one entry, which carries the most common genes and DNA. The sample yields hundreds of thousands of distinct CDR3 sequences; roughly 21% were counted once. 2.5% to 3.5% of the sample is held by the ten biggest clonotypes. Sequenced material: peripheral blood. The receptors were sampled from a woman under 30 with stable Graves' hyperthyroidism. Donor details come from another sample of the same person, matched by shared clones.

This clonotype has at least ten counts. Mismatch with germline at one junction end may stem from a read error. The rearrangement uses TRBV6-2 or TRBV6-3 and TRBJ2-7, with 12 nucleotides matching TRBD2. From germline, CDR1 is MNHEY and CDR2 SVGEGT. This CDR3 has 14 amino acids. The CDR3, as DNA: TGTGCCAGCAGGGCTACACTTTCTCTAGCGGGAGGGAGCTTC. Protein product: CASRATLSLAGGSF.

Ten or more counts support this clonotype. CDR3 in amino acids: CASNSPGGARSTEAFF. The CDR3, as DNA: TGTGCCAGTAATTCACCCGGGGGGGCGCGGAGCACTGAAGCTTTCTTT. The chain is built from TRBV19 and TRBJ1-1; D might be TRBD1 (6 bases). The CDR3 is made up of 16 amino acids. Per the germline V gene, CDR1 is LNHDA and CDR2 is SQIVND (reference sequence). V dropped 7 bases and J dropped 4 bases, with 22 bases sitting between them.

The sample holds many counts of this clonotype. The chain is built from TRBV5-1 and TRBJ2-5; TRBD1 matches at 7 bases. This CDR3 spans 15 amino acids. The junction had 15 bases not matched to a gene; V was cut back by 4 bases and J by 9 bases. Germline V gene sequence: CDR1 SGHRS, CDR2 YFSETQ. CDR3 sequence (DNA): TGCGCCAGCAGCCGATGGGCCGGGACCCAGGGGGCCCAGTACTTC. Its protein product is CASSRWAGTQGAQYF.

V and J are TRBV6-2 or TRBV6-3 and TRBJ1-2; 7 bases are a match to TRBD1. The CDR3 extends over 15 amino acids. Germline CDR1 reads MNHEY; CDR2 reads SVGEGT. The ends lost 6 bases at V and 4 bases at J; junction bases unmatched: 11. CDR3 bases: TGTGCCAGCAGGATACAGAGACAGGGCTTCTATGGCTACACCTTC. Translating gives CASRIQRQGFYGYTF.

This clonotype was detected many times. The chain is built from TRBV25-1 and TRBJ2-2; 7 bases map to TRBD2. Losses at the gene ends were 3 bases for V and 3 bases for J; bases not matched to a gene: 1. The germline V gene encodes CDR1 MGHDK and CDR2 SYGVNS. The CDR3 loop spans 14 amino acids. CDR3 sequence reads: CASSDLADTGELFF. The CDR3 DNA is TGTGCCAGCAGTGACCTAGCGGACACCGGGGAGCTGTTTTTT.

A word on this clonotype: A much larger clonotype is one base distant, so this may be a read error. The chain uses TRBV29-1 and TRBJ2-5; D is unclear. The germline gives CDR1 SQVTM, CDR2 ANQGSEA. This CDR3 is built from 9 residues. The CDR3 sequence: CSVEETQDF. CDR3 bases: TGCAGCGTTGAAGAGACCCAGGACTTC.

The chain joins TRBV12-3 or TRBV12-4 to TRBJ1-6; D unresolved. The CDR3 totals 16 residues. V lost 2 bases to trimming and J lost 3 bases, with 11 bases between them. CDR3 residues: CASSLRGSSYNSPLHF. The CDR3, as DNA: TGTGCCAGCAGTTTAAGAGGCTCTAGCTATAATTCACCCCTCCACTTT.

Many counts were recorded for this clonotype. CDR3 DNA sequence: TGTGCCAGCAGTTTGTTTAGGGACACCGGGGAGCTGTTTTTT. Protein: CASSLFRDTGELFF. The chain carries TRBV12-3 or TRBV12-4 and TRBJ2-2; D remains ambiguous. Trimming pared 3 bases from V and 3 bases from J, leaving 8 bases between. The CDR3 spans 14 residues.

The sample holds many counts of this clonotype. V is TRBV30 and J is TRBJ1-2; unclear D gene. From germline, CDR1 is GTSNPN and CDR2 SVGIG (reference sequence). This CDR3 contains 11 residues. Trimming took 1 base from V and 7 from J, leaving 7 bases between them. CDR3 sequence (DNA): TGTGCCTGGAGTGCGCCGGGTGGCTACACCTTC. Protein sequence: CAWSAPGGYTF.

This clonotype was found many times. The chain combines TRBV12-3 or TRBV12-4 with TRBJ2-5; no firm D call. Trimming shortened V by 3 bases and J by 3 bases, and 14 bases separated the two germline ends. The CDR3 runs 15 residues. The CDR3 bases are TGTGCCAGCAGTTTCGGCCGGGTTCGGAAAGAGACCCAGTACTTC. Protein sequence: CASSFGRVRKETQYF.

In this sample, this clonotype turned up many times. This chain's CDR3 is CASSSVLSNQPQHF. CDR3 coding DNA: TGTGCCAGCAGCTCCGTGCTTAGCAATCAGCCCCAGCATTTT. The chain is built from TRBV7-2 and TRBJ1-5; D unclear. The CDR3 sequence is 14 residues long. Germline loops: CDR1 SGHTA, CDR2 FQGNSA. Trimming took 4 bases from V and 0 from J, leaving 7 bases between them.